A selection of T cell receptor beta chains follows, all from one sample in a study of STAT5B mutations in CD4+ large granular lymphocyte leukemia. Sequenced by immunoSEQ multiplex PCR; TCRdb stores in-frame clones only, minus some. The sample has fewer than 35,000 clones; approximately 88% are singletons. The sequencing input was CD4+ T cells from blood buffy coats. The receptors shown here come from a human donor in good health. CDR3s include the opening cysteine and the closing phenylalanine or tryptophan. D genes are given only for firm matches. Not every row has a clone size; where given, it reads once, few, many or a size class.

j_gene: TRBJ2-3
v_gene: TRBV5-1
d_gene: -
abundance: -
CDR3nt: TGCGCCAGCACTCAGGCGTCTACTAGCACAGATACGCAGTATTTT
CDR3aa: CASTQASTSTDTQYF

j_gene: TRBJ1-1
v_gene: TRBV19
d_gene: -
abundance: -
CDR3nt: TGTGCCAGTGGTCGGACCTACGGGGCCTCCAACACTGAAGCTTTCTTT
CDR3aa: CASGRTYGASNTEAFF

j_gene: TRBJ2-7
v_gene: TRBV27
d_gene: TRBD1
abundance: -
CDR3nt: TGTGCCAGCAGTTTTCGACAGGGCATGGGCTACGAGCAGTACTTC
CDR3aa: CASSFRQGMGYEQYF

j_gene: TRBJ2-7
v_gene: TRBV4-1
d_gene: -
abundance: few
CDR3nt: TGCGCCAGCAGCCAAGACAACTCCTACGAGCAGTACTTC
CDR3aa: CASSQDNSYEQYF

j_gene: TRBJ2-3
v_gene: TRBV5-1
d_gene: -
abundance: -
CDR3nt: TGCGCCAGCAGCTTGGTAGGGGGGGCAGCAGATACGCAGTATTTT
CDR3aa: CASSLVGGAADTQYF

j_gene: TRBJ2-2
v_gene: TRBV15
d_gene: TRBD1
abundance: -
CDR3nt: TGTGCCACCAGCCCGGACAGGGGAATACCCGGGGAGCTGTTTTTT
CDR3aa: CATSPDRGIPGELFF

j_gene: TRBJ2-5
v_gene: TRBV19
d_gene: -
abundance: -
CDR3nt: TGTGCCAGTAGTAACTGGGAAAAAGAGACCCAGTACTTC
CDR3aa: CASSNWEKETQYF

j_gene: TRBJ1-2
v_gene: TRBV4-2
d_gene: -
abundance: few
CDR3nt: TGTGCCAGCAGCCAAGGAGGGGGAATTGGTGGCTACACCTTC
CDR3aa: CASSQGGGIGGYTF

j_gene: TRBJ1-1
v_gene: TRBV27
d_gene: -
abundance: -
CDR3nt: TGTGCCAGCAGCCCGGGGGGGAATGAAGCTTTCTTT
CDR3aa: CASSPGGNEAFF

j_gene: TRBJ2-2
v_gene: TRBV4-3
d_gene: -
abundance: -
CDR3nt: TGCGCCAGCAGCCAAGAATCTGCGAACACCGGGGAGCTGTTTTTT
CDR3aa: CASSQESANTGELFF

j_gene: TRBJ2-2
v_gene: TRBV5-1
d_gene: TRBD1
abundance: -
CDR3nt: TGCGCCAGCCAACCGGGACAGACGATCGCGAACACCGGGGAGCTGTTTTTT
CDR3aa: CASQPGQTIANTGELFF

j_gene: TRBJ2-2
v_gene: TRBV7-6
d_gene: TRBD1
abundance: -
CDR3nt: TGTGCCAGCAGCTTAGCCCCGACAGGGATTGGGGAGCTGTTTTTT
CDR3aa: CASSLAPTGIGELFF

j_gene: TRBJ2-1
v_gene: TRBV7-7
d_gene: -
abundance: -
CDR3nt: TGTGCTAGCAGCTTGGAGACAGGCTCCTACAATGAGCAGTTCTTC
CDR3aa: CASSLETGSYNEQFF

j_gene: TRBJ2-5
v_gene: TRBV28
d_gene: TRBD2
abundance: -
CDR3nt: TGTGCCAGCAGTGGAGCGGGGACGACCCAAGAGACCCAGTACTTC
CDR3aa: CASSGAGTTQETQYF

j_gene: TRBJ1-3
v_gene: TRBV7-2
d_gene: -
abundance: -
CDR3nt: TGTGCCAGCAGCTTGACGCATTCTGGAAACACCATATATTTT
CDR3aa: CASSLTHSGNTIYF

j_gene: TRBJ2-3
v_gene: TRBV9
d_gene: -
abundance: -
CDR3nt: TGTGCCAGCAGCTGGGAGATGTGGACAGATACGCAGTATTTT
CDR3aa: CASSWEMWTDTQYF

j_gene: TRBJ2-3
v_gene: TRBV5-6
d_gene: TRBD1
abundance: -
CDR3nt: TGTGCCAGCAGCTTGCGAGGGGGCCCAGATACGCAGTATTTT
CDR3aa: CASSLRGGPDTQYF